This T cell receptor (beta chain) stems from a study of monozygotic twins with inflammatory bowel disease. General study points: The authors found no support for a single strong IBD-associated signal or clonotype.

A note on this clonotype: No antigen is known for it.

The CDR3 is 13 amino acids. TCRdb re-called the 5' RACE reads and catalogs CDR3 proteins one per entry, DNA excluded. The listing records approximately 400,000 distinct CDR3 sequences. This clonotype originated in a human donor with ulcerative colitis or Crohn's disease, or a healthy co-twin of an affected twin (not recorded which). Sequencing was done on a sample of blood. J is TRBJ1-2 and V is TRBV12-3 or TRBV12-4; TCRdb names TRBD1, which stays unverified in the absence of DNA. CDR3 sequence reads: CASSVYPGYGYTF.